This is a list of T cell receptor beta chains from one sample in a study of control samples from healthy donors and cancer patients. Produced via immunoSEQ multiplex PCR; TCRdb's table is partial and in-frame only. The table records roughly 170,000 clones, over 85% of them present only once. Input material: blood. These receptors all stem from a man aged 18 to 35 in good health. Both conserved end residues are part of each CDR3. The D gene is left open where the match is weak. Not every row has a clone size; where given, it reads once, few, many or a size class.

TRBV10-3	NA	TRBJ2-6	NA	TGTGCCATCAGTGCGACAGGCCCAGGGACTGGGGCCAACGTCCTGACTTTC	CAISATGPGTGANVLTF
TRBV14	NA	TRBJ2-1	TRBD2	TGTGCCAGCAGCCGACCCGGACTAGCGGGGGGGCGGTCCTACAATGAGCAGTTCTTC	CASSRPGLAGGRSYNEQFF
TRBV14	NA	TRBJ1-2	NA	TGTGCCAGCAGCTCAGTGGGGCAGGGGGGCTACACCTTC	CASSSVGQGGYTF
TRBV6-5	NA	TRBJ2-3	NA	TGTGCCGCAACCCGAACAAGCACAGATACGCAGTATTTT	CAATRTSTDTQYF
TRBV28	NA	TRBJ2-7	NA	TGTGCCAGCAGTCGCCCCGGGGCTCAAGGATCCTACGAGCAGTACTTC	CASSRPGAQGSYEQYF
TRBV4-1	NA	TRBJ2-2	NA	TGCGCCAGCAGCCAAGAAAGGGGGGGCCCCCGATACACCGGGGAGCTGTTTTTT	CASSQERGGPRYTGELFF
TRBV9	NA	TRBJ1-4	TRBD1	TGTGCCAGCAGCGTAGGGGACAGAAGGCCAGATGAAAAACTGTTTTTT	CASSVGDRRPDEKLFF
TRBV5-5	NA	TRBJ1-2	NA	TGTGCCAGCAGCTTGCTGGGGGGGGCTAACTATGGCTACACCTTC	CASSLLGGANYGYTF
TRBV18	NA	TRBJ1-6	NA	TGTGCCAGCTCCCCTCCCGGGAGGGTTTCACCCCTCCACTTT	CASSPPGRVSPLHF
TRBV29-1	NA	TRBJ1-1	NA	TGCAGCGTCACCCAGACAGGTGGCAGTGAAGCTTTCTTT	CSVTQTGGSEAFF
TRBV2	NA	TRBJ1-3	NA	TGTGCCAGCAGTGAAGCGCGAGCAGGGGACGGAAACACCATATATTTT	CASSEARAGDGNTIYF
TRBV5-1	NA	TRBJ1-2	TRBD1	TGCGCCAGCAGCTTAAGACAGGGGACTAACTATGGCTACACCTTC	CASSLRQGTNYGYTF
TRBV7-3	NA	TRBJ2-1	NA	TGTGCCAGCAGCTTAAATCCGGCAGGGAATGAGCAGTTCTTC	CASSLNPAGNEQFF
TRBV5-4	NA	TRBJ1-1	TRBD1	TGTGCCAGCAGCTCACAGGGGGCGGACACTGAAGCTTTCTTT	CASSSQGADTEAFF
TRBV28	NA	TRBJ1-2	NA	TGTGCCAGCAGTTTCAAAGGGAGTGATCCCTATGGCTACACCTTC	CASSFKGSDPYGYTF
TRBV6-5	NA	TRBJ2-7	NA	TGTGCCAGCAGTTACTCAAGTTCCAGGGGCTACGAGCAGTACTTC	CASSYSSSRGYEQYF
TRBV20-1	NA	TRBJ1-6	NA	TGCAGTGCTAGTCGATGGACAGAGGATTCACCCCTCCACTTT	CSASRWTEDSPLHF
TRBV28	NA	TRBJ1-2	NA	TGTGCCAGCAGCCAAACCGGGACACTAGAGGCCTATGGCTACACCTTC	CASSQTGTLEAYGYTF
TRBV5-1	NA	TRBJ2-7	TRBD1	TGCGCCAGCAACTTGCGGAGAACGGGACAGGGCTTTTACGAGCAGTACTTC	CASNLRRTGQGFYEQYF
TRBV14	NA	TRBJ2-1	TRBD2	TGTGCCAGCAGCCAAGATTATGGGGGGGGCTCCTACAATGAGCAGTTCTTC	CASSQDYGGGSYNEQFF
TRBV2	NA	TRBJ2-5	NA	TGTGCCAGCAAGGTCCGCGACCTTCAAGAGACCCAGTACTTC	CASKVRDLQETQYF
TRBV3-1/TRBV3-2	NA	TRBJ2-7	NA	TGTGCCAGCAGCGTCCGGGACCCTGACTACGAGCAGTACTTC	CASSVRDPDYEQYF
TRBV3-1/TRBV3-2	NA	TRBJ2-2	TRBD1	TGTGCCAGCAGCCCCCGGGACAGGGGGGGAACCGGGGAGCTGTTTTTT	CASSPRDRGGTGELFF
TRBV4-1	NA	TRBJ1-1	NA	TGCGCCAGCAGCCTTATCAGGGGACGGAACACTGAAGCTTTCTTT	CASSLIRGRNTEAFF
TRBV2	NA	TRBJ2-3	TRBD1	TGTGCCAGCAGTACTAGACAGGGAACAGATACGCAGTATTTT	CASSTRQGTDTQYF
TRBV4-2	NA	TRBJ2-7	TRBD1	TGTGCCAGCAGCCAAGAGGACGGTTGGACAGGAACCTACGAGCAGTACTTC	CASSQEDGWTGTYEQYF
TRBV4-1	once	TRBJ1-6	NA	TGCGCCAGCAGCCAAGAGGGCTCCTCGCTAGGTAGTTCACCCCTCCACTTT	CASSQEGSSLGSSPLHF
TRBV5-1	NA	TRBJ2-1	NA	TGCGCCAGCAGCTTGGGTTACATGGGCAATGAGCAGTTCTTC	CASSLGYMGNEQFF
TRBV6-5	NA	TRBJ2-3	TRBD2	TGTGCCAGCAGGGGGCAGCGGGGGTTTGGGGATACGCAGTATTTT	CASRGQRGFGDTQYF
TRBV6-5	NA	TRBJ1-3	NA	TGTGCCAGCAGCCGTACAGTCGGAAACACCATATATTTT	CASSRTVGNTIYF
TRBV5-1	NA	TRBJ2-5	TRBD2	TGCGCCAGCAGCTCGCGGGGGGGAGCGATGGAGACCCAGTACTTC	CASSSRGGAMETQYF
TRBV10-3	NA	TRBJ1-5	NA	TGTGCCATCAGTTTGGATAGCAATCAGCCCCAGCATTTT	CAISLDSNQPQHF